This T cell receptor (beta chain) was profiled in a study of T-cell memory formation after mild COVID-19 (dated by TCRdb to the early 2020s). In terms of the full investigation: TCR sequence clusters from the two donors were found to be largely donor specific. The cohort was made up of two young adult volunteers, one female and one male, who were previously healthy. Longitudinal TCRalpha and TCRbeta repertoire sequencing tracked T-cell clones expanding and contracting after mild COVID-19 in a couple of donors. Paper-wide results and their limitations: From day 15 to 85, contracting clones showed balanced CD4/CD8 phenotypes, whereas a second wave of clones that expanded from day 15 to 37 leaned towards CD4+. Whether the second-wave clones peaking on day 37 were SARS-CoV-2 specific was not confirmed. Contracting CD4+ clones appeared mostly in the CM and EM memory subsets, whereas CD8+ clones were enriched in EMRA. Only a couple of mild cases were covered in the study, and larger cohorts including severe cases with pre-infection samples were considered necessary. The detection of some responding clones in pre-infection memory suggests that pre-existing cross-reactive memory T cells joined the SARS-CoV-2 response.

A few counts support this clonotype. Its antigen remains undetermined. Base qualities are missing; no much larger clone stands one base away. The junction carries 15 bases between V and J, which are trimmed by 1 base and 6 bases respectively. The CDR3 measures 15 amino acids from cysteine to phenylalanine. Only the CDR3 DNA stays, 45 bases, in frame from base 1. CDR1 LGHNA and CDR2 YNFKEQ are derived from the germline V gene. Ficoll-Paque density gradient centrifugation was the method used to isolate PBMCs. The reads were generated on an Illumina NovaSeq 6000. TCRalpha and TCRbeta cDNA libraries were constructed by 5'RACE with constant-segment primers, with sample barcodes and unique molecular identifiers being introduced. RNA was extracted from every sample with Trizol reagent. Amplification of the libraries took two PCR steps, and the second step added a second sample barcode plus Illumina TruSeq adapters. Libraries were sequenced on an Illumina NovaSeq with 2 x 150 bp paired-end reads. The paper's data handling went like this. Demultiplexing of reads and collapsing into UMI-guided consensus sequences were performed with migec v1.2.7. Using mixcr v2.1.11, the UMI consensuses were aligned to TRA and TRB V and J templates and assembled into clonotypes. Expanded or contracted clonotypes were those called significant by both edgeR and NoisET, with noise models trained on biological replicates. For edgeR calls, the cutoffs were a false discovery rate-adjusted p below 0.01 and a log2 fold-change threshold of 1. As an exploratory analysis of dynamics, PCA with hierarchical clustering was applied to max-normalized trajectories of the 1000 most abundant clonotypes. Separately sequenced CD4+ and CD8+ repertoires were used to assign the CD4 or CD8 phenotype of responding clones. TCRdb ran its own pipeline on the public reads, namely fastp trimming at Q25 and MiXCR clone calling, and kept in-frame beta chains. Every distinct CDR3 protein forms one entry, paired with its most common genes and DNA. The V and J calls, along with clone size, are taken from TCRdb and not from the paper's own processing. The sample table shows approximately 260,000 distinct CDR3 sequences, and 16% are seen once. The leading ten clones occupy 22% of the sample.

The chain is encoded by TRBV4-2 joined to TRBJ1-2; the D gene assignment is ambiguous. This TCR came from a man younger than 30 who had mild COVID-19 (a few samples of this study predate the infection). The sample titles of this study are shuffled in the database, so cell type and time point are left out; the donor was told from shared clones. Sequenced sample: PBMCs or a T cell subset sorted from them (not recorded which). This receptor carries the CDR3 CASSQGPEWEDGYTF. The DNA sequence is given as TGTGCCAGCAGCCAAGGCCCCGAGTGGGAGGATGGCTACACCTTC.